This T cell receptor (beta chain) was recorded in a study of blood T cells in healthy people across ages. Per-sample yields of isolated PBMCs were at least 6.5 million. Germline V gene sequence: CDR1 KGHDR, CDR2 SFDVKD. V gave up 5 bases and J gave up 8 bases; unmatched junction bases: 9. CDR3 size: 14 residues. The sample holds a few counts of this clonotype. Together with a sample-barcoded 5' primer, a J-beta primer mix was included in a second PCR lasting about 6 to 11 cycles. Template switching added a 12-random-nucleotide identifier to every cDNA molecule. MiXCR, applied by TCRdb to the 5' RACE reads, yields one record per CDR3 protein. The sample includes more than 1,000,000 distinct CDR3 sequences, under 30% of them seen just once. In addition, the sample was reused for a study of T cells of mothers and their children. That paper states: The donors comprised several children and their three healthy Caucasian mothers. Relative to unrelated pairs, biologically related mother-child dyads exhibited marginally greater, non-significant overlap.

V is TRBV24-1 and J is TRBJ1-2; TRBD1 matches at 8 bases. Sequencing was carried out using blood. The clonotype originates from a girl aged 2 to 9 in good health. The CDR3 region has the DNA TGTGCCACCAGTGTTCCGGGACAGGTTGAAGGCTACACCTTC. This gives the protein CATSVPGQVEGYTF.